Sequencing of this T cell receptor beta chain was carried out in a study of T cells in Graves' hyperthyroidism and ophthalmopathy (dated 2019 in TCRdb). About the study as a whole: Peripheral blood samples were taken at initial diagnosis, before any treatment was given. TCR V-J signatures able to tell the groups apart were searched for in a discovery cohort of more than 90 patients, of whom 43 had Graves' ophthalmopathy and about 60 had stable Graves' hyperthyroidism. Prospective prediction of ophthalmopathy was tested in an independent validation cohort of approximately 19 hyperthyroidism patients and some 17 patients who later progressed to ophthalmopathy. The roughly 99 discovery patients were divided at random into training and test sets in a 7:3 ratio. The study also compared thyroid tissue and blood T-cell repertoires from about 6 Graves' hyperthyroidism patients. Following sampling, methimazole starting at 30 mg daily was given to hyperthyroidism patients, and high-dose intravenous methylprednisolone was given to ophthalmopathy patients. The paper reports TCR Vbeta CDR3 sequencing of more than 120 peripheral blood samples: under 45 ophthalmopathy, 75 to 80 hyperthyroidism and around 17 progressor patients.

Compared with germline, V lacks 6 bases and J lacks 1 base; bases without a gene match: 5. Including cysteine and phenylalanine, the CDR3 has 15 amino acids. This entry keeps only the CDR3 DNA: 45 bases, framed from base 1. The germline V gene gives CDR1 as KGHSH and CDR2 as LQKENI. What the authors observed across the whole study: In validation, progression to ophthalmopathy was predicted by the model with 70.59% sensitivity and around 76% specificity, a median of about 6.4 months before onset. Sample size was not statistically predetermined, and blinding of investigators to group allocation was not performed. A 13 V-J signature model separated ophthalmopathy from stable hyperthyroidism, with around 90% sensitivity and roughly 82% specificity in cross-validation and 80%/75% in testing. Blood samples also contained most of the expanded thyroid clonotypes (frequency above 0.001), which suggests that blood repertoires may reflect thyroid immune responses.

A patient counted as having stable Graves' hyperthyroidism if no progression to ophthalmopathy occurred over 18 months of follow-up. The hyperthyroidism patients were between 18 and 65 years old and newly diagnosed, with a disease duration of less than 2 months. Exclusion was applied to patients with uncontrolled infections, other autoimmune diseases, pregnancy or lactation. Diagnoses were established on the basis of clinical symptoms, serum thyroxine and TRAb, thyroid ultrasound, and orbital computed tomography. Ficoll-Paque density gradient centrifugation was used to isolate PBMCs from 8 to 10 ml of fresh peripheral blood. Trizol reagent was used to extract total RNA, and RNA quality was then checked on an Agilent 2100 Bioanalyzer. The TCR beta CDR3 regions were amplified from RNA transcripts. The TCR CDR3 was subjected to a first round of RT-PCR using the HTBI primer set and the Qiagen OneStep RT-PCR kit. The libraries were constructed in a second round of multiplex PCR and then size-selected and purified. Sequencing of the libraries was done on an Illumina HiSeq2000 using paired-end 100 bp reads. Processing in the source paper ran as follows. SOAPnuke was used to process the raw data, with reads discarded if the reads contained adapters or uncalled bases, had a mean Phred below 15, or lacked an exact constant-primer or identifier match. COPE v1.2.5 was used to merge high-quality paired reads, and clonotypes were defined as unique nucleotide sequences. Clonotypes were aligned to IMGT TRBV, TRBD and TRBJ reference segments using MiTCR v1.1. The analysis included only V-J combinations with a frequency above 0.0001, which together covered more than 98% of the repertoires. The TCS score was defined as the ratio of F50 (clonal expansion) to E x V (chaos), calculated using BLOSUM62-based TCRdist between CDR3 peptides within each V-J. Welch's t-statistics and random forest reduced some 510 V-J features to 10 to 15, which were used in a naive Bayes classifier (R e1071). Starting from the raw public reads, TCRdb applied fastp trimming at Q25, assembled clones with MiXCR and retained in-frame beta chains. Rows with a matching CDR3 protein are joined into one entry that keeps the most common DNA and genes. The V and J calls follow TCRdb's processing rather than the paper's. For this sample the table gives approximately 590,000 distinct CDR3 sequences, of which 15% to 18% were detected only once. Around 7.5% of the sample is in the top ten clones.

This clonotype occurred once. Its specific antigen is unknown. Base qualities were left out, and no much larger clone turns up one base away. One read alone provides weak support. This clonotype originated in a woman aged 25 to 39 with Graves' hyperthyroidism. Recombination linked TRBV18 to TRBJ2-5, with TRBD2 identical over 10 junction bases. Sequencing was done on a sample of blood. The CDR3 loop reads CASSLAGGLQETQYF. In nucleotide form, the sequence is TGTGCCAGCTCCTTAGCGGGGGGCCTCCAAGAGACCCAGTACTTC.